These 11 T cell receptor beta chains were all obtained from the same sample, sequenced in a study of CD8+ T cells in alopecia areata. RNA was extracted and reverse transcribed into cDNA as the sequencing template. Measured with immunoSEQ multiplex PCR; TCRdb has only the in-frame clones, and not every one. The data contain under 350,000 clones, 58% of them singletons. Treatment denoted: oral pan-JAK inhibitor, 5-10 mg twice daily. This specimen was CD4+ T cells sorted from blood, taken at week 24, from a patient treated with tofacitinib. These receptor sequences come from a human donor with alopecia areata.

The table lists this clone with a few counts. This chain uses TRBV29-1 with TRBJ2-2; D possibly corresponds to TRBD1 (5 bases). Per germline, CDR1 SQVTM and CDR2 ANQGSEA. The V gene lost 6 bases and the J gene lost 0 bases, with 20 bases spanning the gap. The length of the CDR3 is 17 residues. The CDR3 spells CSVYRSLGGANTGELFF. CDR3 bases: TGCAGCGTGTACAGGTCTCTCGGCGGAGCGAACACCGGGGAGCTGTTTTTT.

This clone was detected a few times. The CDR3 DNA follows: TGCAGCGCCCAGGGACTAGCGGTACCCCCTAAGCAGTATTTT. Residues: CSAQGLAVPPKQYF. The chain couples TRBV29-1 to TRBJ2-3, with 11 bases identical to TRBD2. V lost 7 bases and J lost 11; bases outside the gene matches: 14. Germline lookup yields CDR1 SQVTM and CDR2 ANQGSEA. The CDR3 consists of 14 residues.

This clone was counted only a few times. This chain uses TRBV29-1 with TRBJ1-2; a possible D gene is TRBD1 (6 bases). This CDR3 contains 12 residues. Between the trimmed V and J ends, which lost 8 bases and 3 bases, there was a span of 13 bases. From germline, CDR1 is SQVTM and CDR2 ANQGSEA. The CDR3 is CSLEGGDYGYTF. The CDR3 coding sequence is TGCAGCCTCGAGGGGGGCGACTATGGCTACACCTTC. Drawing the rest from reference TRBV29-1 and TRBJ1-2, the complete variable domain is SAVISQKPSRDICQRGTSLTIQCQVDSQVTMMFWYRQQPGQSLTLIATANQGSEATYESGFVIDKFPISRPNLTFSTLTVSNMSPEDSSIYLCSLEGGDYGYTFGSGTRLTVV.

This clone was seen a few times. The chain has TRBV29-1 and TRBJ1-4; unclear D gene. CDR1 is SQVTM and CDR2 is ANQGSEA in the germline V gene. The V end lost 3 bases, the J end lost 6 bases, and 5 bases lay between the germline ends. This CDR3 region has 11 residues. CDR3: CSVESYEKLFF. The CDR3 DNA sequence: TGCAGCGTTGAGTCATATGAAAAACTGTTTTTT.

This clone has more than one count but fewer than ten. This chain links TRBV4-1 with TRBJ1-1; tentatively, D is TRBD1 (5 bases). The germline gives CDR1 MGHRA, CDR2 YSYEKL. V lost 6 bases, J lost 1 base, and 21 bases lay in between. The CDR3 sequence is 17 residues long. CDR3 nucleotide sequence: TGCGCCAGCAGAGCAACGGCCCGCGGGGCCAAGAACACTGAAGCTTTCTTT. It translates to CASRATARGAKNTEAFF.

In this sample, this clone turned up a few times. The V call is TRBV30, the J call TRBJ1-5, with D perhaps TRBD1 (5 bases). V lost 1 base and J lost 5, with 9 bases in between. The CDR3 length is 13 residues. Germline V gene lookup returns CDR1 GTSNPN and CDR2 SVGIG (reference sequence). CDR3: CAWSAGPYQPQHF. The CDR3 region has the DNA TGTGCCTGGAGTGCGGGGCCTTATCAGCCCCAGCATTTT.

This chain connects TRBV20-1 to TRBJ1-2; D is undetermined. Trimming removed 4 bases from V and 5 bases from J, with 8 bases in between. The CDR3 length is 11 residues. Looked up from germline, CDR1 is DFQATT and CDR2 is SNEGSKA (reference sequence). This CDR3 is CSATVPYGYTF. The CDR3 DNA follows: TGCAGTGCTACTGTCCCGTATGGCTACACCTTC.

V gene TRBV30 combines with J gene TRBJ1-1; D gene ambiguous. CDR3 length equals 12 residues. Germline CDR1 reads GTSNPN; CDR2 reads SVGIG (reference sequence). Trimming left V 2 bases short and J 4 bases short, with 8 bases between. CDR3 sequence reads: CAWSRFGTEAFF. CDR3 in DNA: TGTGCCTGGAGTAGGTTTGGCACTGAAGCTTTCTTT.

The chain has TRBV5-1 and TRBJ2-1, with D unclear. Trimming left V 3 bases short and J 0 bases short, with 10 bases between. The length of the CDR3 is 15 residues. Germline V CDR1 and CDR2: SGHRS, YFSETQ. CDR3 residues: CASSSDLSSYNEQFF. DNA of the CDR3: TGCGCCAGCAGCTCGGACCTCAGCTCCTACAATGAGCAGTTCTTC.

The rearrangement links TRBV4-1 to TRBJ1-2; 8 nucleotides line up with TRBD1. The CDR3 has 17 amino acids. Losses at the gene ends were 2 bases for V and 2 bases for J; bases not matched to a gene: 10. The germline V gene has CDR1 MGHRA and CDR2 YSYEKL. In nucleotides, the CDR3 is TGCGCCAGCAGCCAACCCCGGACAGGGATCAAAAACTATGGCTACACCTTC. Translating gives CASSQPRTGIKNYGYTF.

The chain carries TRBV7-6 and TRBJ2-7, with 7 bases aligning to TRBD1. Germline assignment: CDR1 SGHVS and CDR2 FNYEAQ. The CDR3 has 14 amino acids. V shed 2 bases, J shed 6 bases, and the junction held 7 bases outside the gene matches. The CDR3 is CASSLPYRGGEQYF. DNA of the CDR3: TGTGCCAGCAGCTTACCCTACAGGGGTGGCGAGCAGTACTTC.